This record concerns one T cell receptor beta chain sequence. The clone's antigen remains unknown. Base qualities are not recorded, but no much larger clone differs from it by a single base. The sample belongs to a study of cytomegalovirus exposure and HLA in healthy donors (dated by TCRdb to the late 2010s). For context, the study as a whole: The roughly 700 repertoires of the first cohort and the 95 to 150 validation repertoires were produced on the same platform, according to a later analysis. The aim of the study was to test whether cataloging public T cell receptors could identify signatures of past pathogen exposure. Besides the first cohort of approximately 670 subjects, a separate validation cohort made up of 120 different subjects was used. The study combined high-throughput TCR immunosequencing, statistical association of individual TCRs with disease status, and machine learning to predict cytomegalovirus infection status.

Donors formed part of the validation cohort, which comprised about 130 subjects and was distinct from the first cohort of under 850 subjects. The paper's findings and limits, for the study overall: A few of the identified cytomegalovirus-associated TCR beta chains were confirmed in vitro to be specific for cytomegalovirus antigens. Most TCR sequences were observed very rarely across donors, whereas some public TCRs were present in many individuals. The classifier was reported to diagnose cytomegalovirus status with high specificity and sensitivity in both the original cohort and the validation cohort. In a later analysis, TCRs clustered in the first cohort were found to also tend to co-occur in the 100 to 150 validation repertoires, with 85% to 95% of cluster scores above 0. The validation cohort had no HLA typing available for a later analysis, so co-occurrence within that cohort was assessed over all 130 or so repertoires. The authors suggested that the approach could potentially be generalized to other disease states and immunological phenotypes. The study listed 150 to 200 TCR beta chains as associated with cytomegalovirus.

Libraries were constructed by the immunoSEQ multiplex PCR assay. As for the original processing: A statistical classification framework was built to diagnose cytomegalovirus status from the catalog of TCR beta chain sequences. This is the immuneACCESS table as TCRdb keeps it, with only in-frame sequences that have V and J called. A part of the clones is gone; compared with another copy, unresolved V genes explain less than half, and the rest is unexplained. The DNA gave D and trimming, while V, J and clone size come from that table. Within this sample are roughly 57,000 clones, with 93% of them counted one time only. The leading ten clones occupy roughly 1.7% of the sample. The germline V gene sets CDR1 to SGDLS and CDR2 to YYNGEE. The CDR3, from cysteine to phenylalanine, totals 16 residues. Just the 48-base CDR3 DNA is kept, in frame starting at base 1. V ends up 4 bases short and J 3 bases short, with an unmatched junction base count of 10.

The rearrangement joined TRBV9 to TRBJ2-3, and 8 bases in between align with TRBD1. Input material: PBMCs. The origin of this receptor is a woman aged 18 to 35 in good health and CMV-seropositive. The DNA sequence follows: TGTGCCAGCAGCACCGGACAGGGCGGATTGACAGATACGCAGTATTTT. The encoded protein is CASSTGQGGLTDTQYF.